This T cell receptor beta chain was obtained from a study of cytomegalovirus exposure and HLA in healthy donors. Whole-study findings and limits: From TCR beta sequences, most subjects' HLA-A and HLA-B alleles were reportedly predicted accurately. TCR beta chains associated with HLA were, in a later analysis, more clonally expanded than equally common others.

As concerns this clone: Its antigen is unknown.

Both 60 Vbeta primers and 13 Jbeta primers went into the PCR. Generated by immunoSEQ multiplex PCR, the TCRdb table keeps only in-frame clones and is missing some. The data contain approximately 260,000 clones, about nine tenths of them singletons. The receptor was isolated from a girl aged 2-10 years in good health and CMV-seronegative. The material sequenced was PBMCs.

The CDR3 DNA sequence: TGTGCCAGCAGTTTACACAGTCCGGCTGAAGCTTTCTTT. Its translation is CASSLHSPAEAFF. The gene calls are TRBV27 and TRBJ1-1; D is uncertain. Between the trimmed V and J ends, which lost 2 bases and 6 bases, there was a span of 10 bases. Germline V gene data show CDR1 as MNHEY and CDR2 as SMNVEV (reference sequence). The CDR3 length is 13 residues.